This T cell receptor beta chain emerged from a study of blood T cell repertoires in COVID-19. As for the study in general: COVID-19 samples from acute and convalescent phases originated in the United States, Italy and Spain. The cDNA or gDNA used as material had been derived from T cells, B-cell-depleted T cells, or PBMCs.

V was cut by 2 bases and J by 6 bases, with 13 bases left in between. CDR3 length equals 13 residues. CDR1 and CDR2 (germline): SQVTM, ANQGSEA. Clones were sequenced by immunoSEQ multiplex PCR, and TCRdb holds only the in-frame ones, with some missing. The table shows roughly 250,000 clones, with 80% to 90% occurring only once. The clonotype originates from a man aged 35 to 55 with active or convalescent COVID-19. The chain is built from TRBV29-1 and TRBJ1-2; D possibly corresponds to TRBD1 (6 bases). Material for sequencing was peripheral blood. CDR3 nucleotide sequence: TGCAGCGTTGAAAACCGGGACATAGATGGCTACACCTTC. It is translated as CSVENRDIDGYTF.